This record concerns one TCR beta chain sequence. Its specificity is unknown. This entry belongs to a study of Ad26.COV2.S vaccination and SARS-CoV-2 variants. Looking at the study overall: Doses of Ad26.COV2.S were injected into muscle once or twice, 56 days apart. General study points: Breadth and depth estimates from TCRs may understate total T cell responses.

As for treatment: 15 to 20 received Ad26.COV2.S at low or high dose, single or two shots; 5 received placebo; per-sample allocation not given. Samples analyzed were those drawn on day 63 after the first vaccine or placebo injection. Libraries were prepared by immunoSEQ multiplex PCR; TCRdb keeps only in-frame clonotypes and omits some of them. The table includes more than 400,000 clones, 80% to 95% detected once. This specimen was peripheral blood, taken in a trial of Ad26.COV2.S vaccine versus placebo. This receptor was taken from a person between 18 and 65 years old who received the Ad26.COV2.S COVID-19 vaccine or a placebo.

CDR3 loop: CASSSTGIMNTEAFF. CDR3 nucleotides: TGTGCCAGCAGTTCAACAGGGATCATGAACACTGAAGCTTTCTTT. The V gene is TRBV28, the J gene TRBJ1-1, with D possibly TRBD1 on 6 matching bases. V shed 4 bases and J shed 0 bases, with 12 bases lying between them. The CDR3 covers 15 residues. CDR1 and CDR2 (germline): MDHEN, SYDVKM.